The source of this T cell receptor beta chain is a study of sequential checkpoint blockade in melanoma. Study in general: First-line arms were nivolumab then ipilimumab, or the reverse, randomized 1:1. Both treatment sequences were followed by maintenance nivolumab.

This sample's treatment: randomized to nivolumab then ipilimumab (arm A) or the reverse (arm B). None of the patients previously received DNA-damaging chemotherapy. From thawed PBMCs, live CD3+CD8+ cells negative for CD19 and CD56 were sorted. Trimming pared 3 bases from V and 1 base from J, leaving 18 bases between. Germline V CDR1 and CDR2: MDHEN, SYDVKM. The CDR3 is 17 amino acids. TCRdb keeps only in-frame clones here, not all; method: immunoSEQ multiplex PCR. The table records about 13,000 clones, around 77% of them present only once. The chain links TRBV28 to TRBJ1-1; D might be TRBD1 (6 bases). The sample consisted of CD8+ T cells sorted from blood (inferred from file names), taken from a patient given nivolumab and ipilimumab in sequence. This TCR was sampled from a human patient with melanoma. Some clones in this sample may be carry-over from other donors' samples. CDR3 coding DNA: TGTGCCAGCAGTTTTTGGGACACTACTAAGGGGAACACTGAAGCTTTCTTT. Translation gives CASSFWDTTKGNTEAFF. The full variable domain, rest sourced from reference TRBV28 and TRBJ1-1, is DVKVTQSSRYLVKRTGEKVFLECVQDMDHENMFWYRQDPGLGLRLIYFSYDVKMKEKGDIPEGYSVSREKKERFSLILESASTNQTSMYLCASSFWDTTKGNTEAFFGQGTRLTVV.